These 11 T cell receptor beta chains originate from one sample sequenced in a study of breast tumors, draining lymph nodes, adjacent tissues. One entry per CDR3 protein, called by TCRdb with MiXCR from the multiplex PCR reads. The sample consists of around 150,000 distinct CDR3 sequences, approximately 20% of them appearing once. Samples came from axillary lymph nodes draining the breast cancer. Sequencing was performed on axillary lymph node tissue. The receptor source for this set is a female donor with breast cancer. Some clones in this sample may be carry-over from other donors' samples.

This clonotype has a count of ten or more. The chain joins TRBV2 to TRBJ2-1; TRBD2 matches 8 bases. Germline loops: CDR1 SNHLY, CDR2 FYNNEI. V shed 11 bases and J 8 bases; nucleotides not matched to a gene: 11. The CDR3 runs 13 residues. The CDR3: CASSGGRTDEQFF. The CDR3 nucleotides are TGTGCCTCCTCAGGCGGGAGGACTGATGAGCAGTTCTTC.

This clonotype was recorded many times. V and J are TRBV7-9 and TRBJ2-3; 9 nucleotides line up with TRBD2. Germline V lookup: CDR1 SEHNR, CDR2 FQNEAQ (reference sequence). The CDR3 extends over 18 amino acids. With 5 bases clipped from V and 4 bases from J, the junction kept 16 bases outside the gene matches. For the CDR3, the DNA is TGTGCCAGCAGCCAACCGGGGGGTGCGGGAGGGCCTTCAGATACGCAGTATTTT. As protein: CASSQPGGAGGPSDTQYF.

This clonotype was found many times. The chain uses TRBV6-6 and TRBJ2-7; D ambiguous. The ends were cut back, 5 bases at V and 3 bases at J, with 11 bases in the middle. CDR3 length: 13 residues. Germline values: CDR1 MNHNY, CDR2 SVGAGI (reference sequence). The CDR3 DNA follows: TGTGCCAGCAGTGACCCCTCCGGCTACGAGCAGTACTTC. Translated: CASSDPSGYEQYF.

This clonotype was found many times. This rearrangement joins TRBV6-5 to TRBJ1-5; 9 positions agree with TRBD1. Germline CDR1 and CDR2: MNHEY and SVGAGI. J was trimmed by 7 bases and V by 5 bases; bases with no gene match: 6. This CDR3 is 14 amino acids long. The CDR3 is CASSQNRGQQPQHF. The CDR3, as DNA: TGTGCCAGCAGTCAAAACAGGGGGCAACAGCCCCAGCATTTT.

This clonotype was seen many times. The rearrangement joins TRBV19 to TRBJ1-5; 7 nucleotides line up with TRBD1. The germline V gene has CDR1 LNHDA and CDR2 SQIVND (reference sequence). The junction had 8 bases not matched to a gene; V was cut back by 6 bases and J by 3 bases. This CDR3 has 15 amino acids. The chain's CDR3 is CASSEGQNDNQPQHF. Here the CDR3 DNA reads TGTGCCAGTAGCGAGGGACAGAATGACAATCAGCCCCAGCATTTT.

Details on this clonotype: This clone may be a read error of a much larger clone one base away. This chain uses TRBV6-5 with TRBJ1-5, with D hard to call. The germline V and J ends were trimmed by 0 bases and 9 bases, with 9 bases remaining between them. CDR1 and CDR2 (germline): MNHEY, SVGAGI. This CDR3 is built from 13 residues. Here the CDR3 DNA reads TGTGCCAGCAGTTACTCGGGCGTCGGGCCCCAGCATTTT. It translates to CASSYSGVGPQHF.

This clonotype was observed at least ten times. This chain uses TRBV20-1 with TRBJ2-3; D is unresolved. The CDR3 length is 13 residues. Germline V CDR1 and CDR2: DFQATT, SNEGSKA (reference sequence). V was cut by 2 bases and J by 2 bases, with 8 bases left in between. CDR3 residues: CSARSRPTDTQYF. The CDR3, as DNA: TGCAGTGCTAGATCCCGACCCACAGATACGCAGTATTTT.

In its sample, this clonotype was seen many times. J is TRBJ2-7 and V is TRBV6-2 or TRBV6-3; 10 bases map to TRBD2. Per germline, CDR1 MNHEY and CDR2 SVGEGT. This CDR3 is 16 amino acids long. The V segment lost 2 bases and the J segment 3 bases; nucleotides outside the gene matches: 7. The CDR3 DNA reads TGTGCCAGCAGTTACCCGGGACTAGCGCTTTTCTACGAGCAGTACTTC. Residues: CASSYPGLALFYEQYF.

This clonotype was detected many times. The chain has TRBV7-9 and TRBJ2-7; 7 bases match TRBD1. The germline V gene encodes CDR1 SEHNR and CDR2 FQNEAQ (reference sequence). The CDR3 loop spans 15 amino acids. With V trimmed by 2 bases and J by 6 bases, 10 bases remained unmatched. The CDR3 spells CASSLTTGMFSEQYF. DNA of the CDR3: TGTGCCAGCAGCTTAACGACAGGGATGTTCTCCGAGCAGTACTTC.

In its sample, this clonotype was seen a few times. CDR3 DNA: TGTGCGGGAGCCGGGGGCTCCGATTCACCCCTCCACTTT. Protein product: CAGAGGSDSPLHF. The rearrangement uses TRBV10-3 and TRBJ1-6; D may be TRBD1 (6 bases). The CDR3 has 13 residues. Germline V CDR1 and CDR2: ENHRY, SYGVKD.

This clonotype was counted at least ten times. This rearrangement joins TRBV2 to TRBJ2-5; D is perhaps TRBD2 (5 bases). From germline, CDR1 is SNHLY and CDR2 FYNNEI. The CDR3 contains 12 residues. Trimming took off 3 bases at V and 6 bases at J, with 8 bases between the two ends. The CDR3 protein is CASSDRGQTQYF. The CDR3 DNA follows: TGTGCCAGCAGTGATCGGGGTCAGACCCAGTACTTC.